The source of this T cell receptor beta chain is a study of T cells in Graves' hyperthyroidism and ophthalmopathy. Across the study: Before treatment of any kind, peripheral blood was taken at initial diagnosis. Study-wide findings and caveats: It was a median approximately six months before onset that the model predicted ophthalmopathy. Peripheral blood also featured most of the thyroid clonotypes expanded above 0.001. Ophthalmopathy and stable hyperthyroidism were separated by a 13 V-J model.

RNA transcripts provided the source from which TCR beta CDR3 regions were amplified. The HTBI primer set was used in a first-round RT-PCR of the TCR CDR3. TCRdb re-derived calls from the multiplex PCR reads in MiXCR, one entry per CDR3 protein. The table shows 300,000 to 450,000 distinct CDR3 sequences, with approximately 15% occurring only once. V trimming: 6 bases; J trimming: 8 bases; junction bases outside the gene matches: 3. The CDR3 runs to 14 residues. CDR1 is MNHNS, CDR2 SASEGT, per germline. On this clonotype itself: Its antigen is currently unknown.

This chain uses TRBV6-1 with TRBJ1-6; 11 bases are shared with TRBD1. This TCR was recovered from a man aged 25-45 years with Graves' hyperthyroidism that later progressed to Graves' ophthalmopathy. Sequenced material: blood. The CDR3 DNA reads as TGTGCCAGCAGCGGACAGGGGGCAGATTCACCCCTCCACTTT. This codes for CASSGQGADSPLHF.